The present entry profiles one TCR beta chain with its context. The data stem from a study of blood T cell repertoires in COVID-19. On the study more broadly: Collection of acute and convalescent COVID-19 samples took place in the United States, Italy and Spain. PBMCs, B-cell-depleted T cells, or T cells provided the cDNA or gDNA that made up the material.

Germline V gene data show CDR1 as SGDLS and CDR2 as YYNGEE. Trimming removed 0 bases at V and 0 bases at J, with 9 bases between. This CDR3 has 15 residues. Per the study methods: Reference gene primer amplification in the assay estimated nucleated cell counts. The protocol was immunoSEQ multiplex PCR, while the TCRdb copy is restricted to in-frame clones and leaves out a portion. V and J calls and clone size follow that table, whereas D and trimming were derived from the DNA. The sample contains 35,000 to 50,000 clones, approximately 85% of which appear only once. The sequence derives from a man in his sixties with acute or convalescent COVID-19. The source material was peripheral blood. The V gene is TRBV9, the J gene TRBJ2-5; the D gene is possibly TRBD1 (6 bases). CDR3 coding DNA: TGTGCCAGCAGCGTAGGACAGGAGTACCAAGAGACCCAGTACTTC. Protein sequence: CASSVGQEYQETQYF.